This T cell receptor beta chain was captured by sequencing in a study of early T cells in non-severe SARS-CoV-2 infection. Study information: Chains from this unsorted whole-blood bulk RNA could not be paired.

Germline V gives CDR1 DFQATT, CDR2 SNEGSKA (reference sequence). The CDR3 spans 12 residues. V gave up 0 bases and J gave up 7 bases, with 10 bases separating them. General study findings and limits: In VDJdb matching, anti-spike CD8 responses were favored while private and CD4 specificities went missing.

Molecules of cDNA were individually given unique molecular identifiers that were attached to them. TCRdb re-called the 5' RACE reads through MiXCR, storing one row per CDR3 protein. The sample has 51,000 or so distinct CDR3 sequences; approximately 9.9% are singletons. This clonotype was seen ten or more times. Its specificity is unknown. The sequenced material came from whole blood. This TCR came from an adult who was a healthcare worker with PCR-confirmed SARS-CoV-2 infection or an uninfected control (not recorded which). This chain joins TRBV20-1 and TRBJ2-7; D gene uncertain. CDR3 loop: CSARDLLVEQYF. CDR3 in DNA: TGCAGTGCTAGAGACCTGTTGGTGGAGCAGTACTTC.